The subject of this entry is one TCR beta chain. The antigen remains undetermined. Stated time point: week 23, last vaccination. Topical imiquimod accompanied each vaccine dose, which consisted of 300 ug of mutant IDH1 20-mer peptide. Each tumor in the donors was a new WHO grade 3 or 4 astrocytoma, IDH1-mutant and ATRX-lost. The CDR3 consists of 16 residues. Germline assignment: CDR1 SGHAT and CDR2 FQNNGV. V shed 1 base, J shed 1 base, and the junction held 6 bases outside the gene matches. Produced via immunoSEQ multiplex PCR; TCRdb's table is partial and in-frame only. The table records 77,000 or so clones, approximately 85% of them present only once. The sample belongs to a study of a mutant IDH1 vaccine in newly diagnosed glioma. Study summary: Vaccination began 4-6 weeks post radiotherapy alone, or with temozolomide cycles. Treated patients showed a male proportion of approximately 62%, a female proportion of approximately 38%, and a mean age of around 39 years. Receipt of radiotherapy, temozolomide, or both preceded the study, and most received both.

The material sequenced was PBMCs, taken from a glioma patient whose treatment included an IDH1 peptide vaccine. The TCR sequence derives from a woman aged 45-65 years with glioma. The V and J genes are TRBV11-2 and TRBJ2-7; 8 bases fit TRBD1. CDR3 nucleotides: TGTGCCAGCAGCTTAGGAGCCTGGGACAGGTCCTACGAGCAGTACTTC. Translating gives CASSLGAWDRSYEQYF.